One sample yielded the 13 T cell receptor beta chains listed below, sequenced in a study of blood T cell repertoires in COVID-19. The table came from immunoSEQ multiplex PCR; TCRdb's copy has only in-frame clones and leaves some out. The sample holds about 310,000 clones, roughly nine tenths seen once. The specimen sequenced was peripheral blood. These receptors all stem from a young woman with COVID-19, enrolled during active disease.

The chain uses TRBV7-3 and TRBJ2-1; tentative D call: TRBD2 (5 bases). The CDR3 totals 14 residues. The V gene's germline CDR1 is SGHTA and CDR2 FQGTGA. Trimming removed 1 base at V and 9 bases at J, with 13 bases between. CDR3 sequence: CASSLNLPAGEQFF. The DNA of the CDR3 is TGTGCCAGCAGCTTAAATCTTCCGGCGGGTGAGCAGTTCTTC.

V gene TRBV19 combines with J gene TRBJ2-7, with no clear D. Trimming removed 2 bases from V and 2 bases from J, with 13 bases in between. The germline V gene has CDR1 LNHDA and CDR2 SQIVND (reference sequence). There are 15 residues in the CDR3. The CDR3 reads CASSISYSKTYEQYF. The CDR3 nucleotides are TGTGCCAGTAGTATAAGTTACAGCAAGACCTACGAGCAGTACTTC.

This rearrangement joins TRBV2 to TRBJ1-1, with TRBD1 identical over 9 bases. This CDR3 region has 15 residues. V lost 5 bases to trimming and J lost 1 base; unmatched junction nucleotides: 5. CDR1 SNHLY and CDR2 FYNNEI come from the germline V gene. CDR3: CASSLYRGPNTEAFF. As DNA, the CDR3 is TGTGCCAGCAGTCTTTACAGGGGGCCGAACACTGAAGCTTTCTTT. Drawing the rest from reference TRBV2 and TRBJ1-1, the complete variable domain is EPEVTQTPSHQVTQMGQEVILRCVPISNHLYFYWYRQILGQKVEFLVSFYNNEISEKSEIFDDQFSVERPDGSNFTLKIRSTKLEDSAMYFCASSLYRGPNTEAFFGQGTRLTVV.

The chain couples TRBV29-1 to TRBJ2-7, with a weak D call TRBD1 (6 bases). This CDR3 has 13 amino acids. Per the germline V gene, CDR1 is SQVTM and CDR2 is ANQGSEA. V gave up 7 bases and J gave up 3 bases, with 16 bases separating them. Written as DNA, the CDR3 is TGCAGCGCCGGACAGCGTCTGAACTACGAGCAGTACTTC. As protein: CSAGQRLNYEQYF.

This clone was counted once. V and J are TRBV9 and TRBJ2-3; D may be TRBD1 (6 bases). Germline CDR1 SGDLS, CDR2 YYNGEE. The CDR3 contains 15 residues. The V end was cut by 3 bases, the J end by 0 bases, with 11 bases between. The CDR3 protein is CASSAPGHSTDTQYF. In nucleotides, the CDR3 is TGTGCCAGCAGCGCACCGGGACACAGCACAGATACGCAGTATTTT.

The chain joins TRBV3-1 (or the pseudogene TRBV3-2) to TRBJ1-5; 10 bases match TRBD1. This CDR3 is 14 amino acids long. J lost 7 bases, V lost 3 bases, and 3 bases had no gene match. The germline CDR1 and CDR2 sequences are LGHDT and YNNKEL (reference sequence). The CDR3 region is CASSHGTGEQPQHF. DNA for the CDR3: TGTGCCAGCAGCCATGGGACAGGGGAACAGCCCCAGCATTTT.

This rearrangement joins TRBV10-1 to TRBJ2-7, with TRBD2 matching 11 bases. V lost 6 bases and J lost 3; bases outside the gene matches: 7. The length of the CDR3 is 15 residues. From germline, CDR1 is WNHNN and CDR2 SYGVQD (reference sequence). The CDR3 sequence is CASSTATSGSYEQYF. The DNA of the CDR3 is TGCGCCAGCAGCACAGCTACTAGCGGGAGCTACGAGCAGTACTTC.

The chain recombines TRBV18 with TRBJ1-1; D may be TRBD1 (5 bases). The CDR3 has 17 amino acids. The V gene's germline CDR1 is KGHSH and CDR2 LQKENI. V gave up 2 bases and J gave up 2 bases, with 18 bases separating them. As DNA, the CDR3 is TGTGCCAGCTCACCATCTCAGGGAGGGTTGGTTAACACTGAAGCTTTCTTT. Translated: CASSPSQGGLVNTEAFF.

This clone was observed once. The genes are TRBV11-3 and TRBJ2-1, with 10 bases aligning to TRBD2. CDR3 length: 15 amino acids. With 5 bases clipped from V and 3 bases from J, the junction kept 4 bases outside the gene matches. The V gene's germline CDR1 is SGHNT and CDR2 YENEEA. The CDR3 coding sequence is TGTGCCAGCAGCCGTCTAGCGGGAGACTACAATGAGCAGTTCTTC. Its translation is CASSRLAGDYNEQFF.

V usage is TRBV6-1 and J usage is TRBJ2-7; no definite D call. V lost 1 base and J lost 6, with 7 bases in between. This CDR3 is 12 amino acids long. Germline V gives CDR1 MNHNS, CDR2 SASEGT. Written as DNA, the CDR3 is TGTGCCAGCAGTGAAGGGAGATTCGAGCAGTACTTC. The encoded protein is CASSEGRFEQYF.

The CDR3 nucleotides are TGTGCCAGCAGCTCCCTCGGGGGGAATAGGGCAGATACGCAGTATTTT. Amino acids: CASSSLGGNRADTQYF. The rearrangement uses TRBV7-9 and TRBJ2-3; 7 nucleotides align to TRBD2. Germline CDR1 is SEHNR and CDR2 is FQNEAQ (reference sequence). This CDR3 is 16 amino acids long. J gave up 4 bases and V 4 bases, and 11 bases lay outside the gene matches.

CDR3 sequence: CASSSNSGRVTGELFF. In nucleotides, the CDR3 is TGTGCCAGCAGTTCGAATAGCGGGAGGGTTACCGGGGAGCTGTTTTTT. This chain joins TRBV27 and TRBJ2-2; 11 bases fit TRBD2. This CDR3 has 16 residues. Germline values: CDR1 MNHEY, CDR2 SMNVEV (reference sequence). The J segment lost 5 bases and the V segment lost 4 bases, leaving 6 bases of the junction unmatched.

The V call is TRBV3-1 (or the pseudogene TRBV3-2), the J call TRBJ1-1, with D unclear. Trimming shortened V by 0 bases and J by 7 bases, and 9 bases separated the two germline ends. CDR3 length: 13 amino acids. Looked up from germline, CDR1 is LGHDT and CDR2 is YNNKEL (reference sequence). The CDR3 DNA sequence: TGTGCCAGCAGCCAAGACTGGCCGTTTGAAGCTTTCTTT. Translation: CASSQDWPFEAFF.